This paragraph reports one T cell receptor beta chain. Its antigen remains undetermined. The input lacks base qualities; no much larger clone sits a single base away. In the prospective study, participants were 18 to 89 years old, resided in 24 geographic areas of the United States, and were enrolled through a virtual design. In the prospective study, participants were assigned to cohorts based on the clinical history participants reported in a screening survey and a study questionnaire. Recovered participants in ImmuneRACE Cohort 3 were defined as having two consecutive negative NP/OP PCR tests, clearance from a healthcare professional, or resolution of symptoms. Mobile phlebotomists in the prospective study collected whole blood, serum and a nasopharyngeal or oropharyngeal swab from every participant. Participants in the prospective study had the option to provide additional blood draws and questionnaires over a 2-month period. Before DNA extraction, prospective study blood samples were shipped either frozen or at room temperature.

The sample belongs to a study of blood T cell repertoires in COVID-19 (dated by TCRdb to the early 2020s). Turning to the overall study: Samples from collaborators originated in the United States, Italy and Spain and spanned both the acute and convalescent phases of COVID-19. Sample metadata almost always included a de-identified subject ID, COVID-19 status, age in years and sex. The repertoires were made available in a free public database intended to serve as a resource for research on the immune response to SARS-CoV-2. Where available, HLA class I and class II types were obtained from metadata supplied by the sample provider rather than from assay-based typing. The prospective study material was composed of cDNA or gDNA derived from T cells, B-cell-depleted T cells, or PBMCs. Subjects who had been exposed to COVID-19, were actively infected with it, or had recovered from it provided the deeply sampled blood TCRbeta repertoires that made up the dataset. Samples were obtained from the ongoing ImmuneRACE study (first 160 participants) and from about 1,300 subjects provided by 6 global collaborators.

Via the germline V gene, CDR1 is ENHRY and CDR2 SYGVKD. The germline V end is reduced by 3 bases and the J end by 7 bases; junction bases left unmatched: 6. The CDR3 runs 14 residues from the cysteine to the phenylalanine. Left in the record is the CDR3 DNA by itself, 42 bases read in frame from the first base. TCRbeta CDR3 regions were amplified from genomic DNA using the immunoSEQ Assay, a bias-controlled multiplex PCR. The study's own analysis went as follows. The number of nucleated cells in each sample was estimated by amplification of reference gene primers within the assay. Sequence reads were collapsed and filtered to measure the absolute abundance of every unique TCRbeta CDR3 rearrangement. For each sample, productive Simpson clonality was calculated as the square root of Simpson's diversity index across productive rearrangements. The table was pulled from immuneACCESS by TCRdb, which kept in-frame rearrangements only. Such tables lose some clones; where checked, under half of the loss comes from unresolved V genes, and the rest has no known cause. V and J calls and clone size come straight from that table; D and trimming were deduced from the DNA. The sample table shows hundreds of thousands of clones, and 85% to 90% are seen once. Of the sample, around 1.1% falls within the top ten clones.

Paper-wide results and their limitations: Clinical and demographic metadata were provided uncurated, with the amount varying by source and participant.

The sequence links TRBV10-3 to TRBJ1-2, and 9 junctional nucleotides match TRBD1. Sequencing was carried out using PBMCs or T cells enriched from blood (not recorded which). The receptor was isolated from a man aged 25-40 years who had recovered from COVID-19. The CDR3 amino acid sequence is: CAISDQGQGLGYTF. At the DNA level, the sequence is TGTGCCATCAGTGACCAGGGACAGGGACTTGGCTACACCTTC.